This T cell receptor (beta chain) was identified in a study of shared clonotypes between healthy human individuals (TCRdb year 2020). Regarding the complete study: A couple of women and a few men aged 18 to 49 years were included in the cohort. For each donor, three plates each were used for CD4 naive and CD4 memory, two plates were used for CD8 naive, and one plate was used for CD8 memory. To estimate repertoire size and how much clonotype sharing occurs between individuals, the study deeply sequenced the blood TCR repertoires of roughly 5 healthy adults. To increase sequencing depth and limit assay-specific biases, TCR repertoire library preparation and sequencing were carried out by different laboratories using diverse techniques. Per donor, leukapheresis produced somewhere between about 0.9 and 10 billion PBMCs. General study outcomes and caveats: Across a handful of donors, roughly 5.4% of naive CD4, more than 3% of naive CD8, 2.3% of memory CD4, and approximately 0.4% of memory CD8 clonotypes were shared. Incomplete sequencing was indicated by rarefaction of sorted-subset datasets, despite the large sequencing depth. Higher generation probabilities were observed for clonotypes shared by all four sorted-subset donors than for non-shared clonotypes. Naive subsets generally had larger estimated clonotype richness than memory subsets did. Sampling was restricted to blood, and TCR repertoires in tissue are likely to differ from TCR repertoires in blood. Pairwise subsampling indicated that sequencing depth was expected to affect the degree of clonotype sharing among donors. The genetic and exposure-history diversity represented was limited by the small number of donors.

Donors were healthy HIV-negative adults with no recently reported acute infections or vaccinations. Every donor was a Caucasian adult living in Nashville, Tennessee, USA. CD4+ T cells were enriched by magnetic negative selection; naive cells were then positively selected on CD45RA, and the negative fraction formed the memory subset. Blood was collected by leukapheresis, and PBMCs were isolated by Ficoll-Histopaque density gradient centrifugation and then cryopreserved in liquid nitrogen vapor phase. Analytical flow cytometry was used to check the purity and quantity of each magnetically sorted T cell population. Genomic DNA was isolated from every sorted fraction and measured by UV absorbance on a Nanodrop 2000c. Using the deep immunoSEQ assay, TCR CDR3 regions were amplified from genomic DNA by multiplex PCR. Genomic DNA extracted from each cell subset was distributed evenly over all wells of several immunoSEQ 96-well plates, and each plate served as one replicate. For sorted subsets, about 210 ng of genomic DNA, equivalent to some 30,000 T cell genomes, went into each replicate PCR. Purified libraries were quantified with a Qubit 3.0 fluorometer, sized on a Bioanalyzer 2100, and re-quantified with the KAPA Library Quantification kit. Every immunoSEQ 96-well plate was sequenced on a dedicated single-read 150-cycle Illumina NextSeq 550 flow cell. The original pipeline was this. Because the immunoSEQ output held only junctional sequences and lacked quality scores, the filtering could not match the filtering applied to full-length reads. Sequences were annotated with PyIR, a Python wrapper for IgBLAST v1.9, and V/J genes and CDR3 were assigned using IMGT germline references. Reads were filtered out if the reads had weak V/J assignments (E-value above 1e-6), no CDR3, stop codons, out-of-frame junctions, or ambiguous translated residues. V3J clonotypes were defined as sequences sharing an identical inferred V gene, J gene, and CDR3 amino acid sequence. Percentage overlap between repertoires was computed as shared unique clonotypes divided by the size of the smaller repertoire. RTK rarefaction, the Chao1 estimator, and Recon v2.1 estimates of unobserved clonotypes were used to assess repertoire richness. Generation probabilities for all TCRbeta clonotypes obtained by the gDNA method from four donors were computed using OLGA. TCRdb limited this immuneACCESS table to in-frame rearrangements with V and J called. A share of clones is missing; checked studies link under half to unresolved V genes, and the rest is unexplained. The DNA was the basis for D and trimming; V, J and clone size are from that table. For this sample the table gives 1.5 million to 1.9 million clones, of which about 98% were detected only once. Roughly 0.4% of the sample goes to the ten largest clones.

Notes on this clone: Its antigen remains undetermined. It has no much larger one-base neighbor in the sample; base qualities were not kept.

The receptor was isolated from a man aged 30-40 years in good health. The specimen was naive CD4+ T cells sorted from blood. What this sample's cell subset or site label stands for: CD45RA+ positively selected.

DNA sequence: TGCAGCGTTCCCTCCCCCCGGGATGAAAAACTGTTTTTT. Its protein product is CSVPSPRDEKLFF. Recombination connected TRBV29-1 to TRBJ1-4; the D gene is unclear. V is cut by 5 bases and J by 6 bases, and the space between the germline ends is 13 bases. The cysteine opens and the phenylalanine closes a CDR3 of 13 amino acids. Just the 39-base CDR3 DNA is kept, in frame starting at base 1. The germline V gene provides CDR1 SQVTM and CDR2 ANQGSEA.